What follows are 9 T cell receptor beta chains derived from one specimen sequenced in a study of neurological immune-mediated disorders. TCRdb processed the 5' RACE reads anew with MiXCR; each CDR3 protein has one entry. The sample records 45,000 to 50,000 distinct CDR3 sequences, approximately 2.8% being singletons. Sequencing was carried out using PBMCs. These receptors all stem from a woman aged 45-59 years with multiple sclerosis.

The sample holds many counts of this clonotype. This chain joins TRBV15 and TRBJ2-7; D gene ambiguous. With 0 bases removed from V and 2 bases from J, the gap between germline ends came to 8 bases. CDR1 LNHNV and CDR2 YYDKDF come from the germline V gene (reference sequence). This CDR3 is 14 amino acids long. As DNA, the CDR3 is TGTGCCACCAGCAGAGATGTTGGGGCCTACGAGCAGTACTTC. It specifies CATSRDVGAYEQYF.

This clonotype has only a few counts. One base away lies a much larger clone, so this may be a sequencing read error. The V and J genes are TRBV7-2 and TRBJ1-5; D gene unclear. The CDR3 has 15 amino acids. Germline V gene sequence: CDR1 SGHTA, CDR2 FQGNSA. CDR3 region: CASSLRGDLNQHQHF. The CDR3 nucleotides read TGTGCCAGCAGCTTACGCGGAGACCTTAATCAGCACCAGCATTTT.

This clonotype was recorded at least ten times. This sequence joins TRBV15 and TRBJ2-3; D is possibly TRBD2 (6 bases). The ends were cut back, 0 bases at V and 2 bases at J, with 15 bases in the middle. CDR1 and CDR2 (germline): LNHNV, YYDKDF (reference sequence). The CDR3 runs 17 residues. CDR3 bases: TGTGCCACCAGCAGAGATCCCCCGGGGGAGGTCACAGATACGCAGTATTTT. Its translation: CATSRDPPGEVTDTQYF.

This clonotype showed up many times. The chain links TRBV7-2 to TRBJ2-3, with D possibly called TRBD1 or TRBD2 (6 bases each). The germline CDR1 and CDR2 sequences are SGHTA and FQGNSA. The CDR3 sequence is 17 residues long. V dropped 6 bases and J dropped 4 bases, with 23 bases sitting between them. This CDR3 reads CASSPSPPGAPSDTQYF. The DNA of the CDR3 is TGTGCCAGCAGTCCCAGTCCCCCGGGGGCTCCCTCAGATACGCAGTATTTT.

This clonotype was seen only a few times. A read error is possible here, since a much larger clone lies one base away. The chain employs TRBV20-1 and TRBJ1-5; D possibly corresponds to TRBD1 (5 bases). Trimming took 7 bases from V and 5 from J, leaving 12 bases between them. CDR3 length: 12 amino acids. CDR1 is DFQATT and CDR2 is SNEGSKA in the germline V gene (reference sequence). For the CDR3, the DNA is TGCAGTGACCTTCAGGGTGATCAGCCCCAGCATTTT. It translates to CSDLQGDQPQHF.

The CDR3 spells CASSLGSGTYEQYF. The DNA for the CDR3 is TGCGCCAGCAGCTTGGGGTCAGGAACCTACGAGCAGTACTTC. This chain links TRBV5-1 with TRBJ2-7; D unclear. Germline CDR1 and CDR2: SGHRS and YFSETQ. V was trimmed by 0 bases and J by 2 bases, leaving 9 bases between them. The CDR3 has 14 residues.

The sample holds many counts of this clonotype. CDR3 region: CASSSDGGGREQYF. Here the CDR3 DNA reads TGCGCCAGCAGCTCCGACGGAGGGGGTAGGGAGCAGTACTTC. The rearrangement links TRBV5-1 to TRBJ2-7; either TRBD1 or TRBD2 may supply D (6 bases each). Trimming shortened V by 3 bases and J by 7 bases, and 17 bases separated the two germline ends. Germline V lookup: CDR1 SGHRS, CDR2 YFSETQ. The CDR3 totals 14 residues.

A few counts support this clonotype. This may arise from a read error, as a much more abundant clone is one base away. The chain links TRBV5-1 to TRBJ2-7; the match to TRBD1 covers 7 bases. The CDR3 loop spans 12 amino acids. CDR1 and CDR2 (germline): SGHRS, YFSETQ. The CDR3 here is CDSSSRGYEQYF. CDR3 in DNA: TGCGACAGCAGCAGCAGGGGGTACGAGCAGTACTTC.

This clonotype came up many times. Here the CDR3 reads CSAENRGLNTEAFF. The CDR3 DNA is TGCAGTGCAGAAAACAGGGGGCTGAACACTGAAGCTTTCTTT. The chain joins TRBV20-1 to TRBJ1-1, with 9 bases aligning to TRBD1. CDR1 DFQATT and CDR2 SNEGSKA come from the germline V gene (reference sequence). J was trimmed by 0 bases and V by 6 bases; bases with no gene match: 5. This CDR3 is 14 amino acids long.